This T cell receptor beta chain was recovered during a study of T cells after yellow fever vaccination. MiXCR, applied by TCRdb to the 5' RACE reads, yields one record per CDR3 protein. Of approximately 160,000 distinct CDR3 sequences listed, roughly 9% were seen once; the top ten hold approximately 39%. This clonotype has just a few counts. Germline loops: CDR1 MNHEY, CDR2 SMNVEV (reference sequence). V gave up 8 bases and J gave up 6 bases, with 12 bases separating them. There are 12 residues in the CDR3. Sequenced here: CD8+ T cells sorted from PBMCs, sampled 45 days after the yellow fever booster vaccination. The receptor comes from a man between 18 and 29 years old who received the YFV17D yellow fever vaccine. The J gene is TRBJ2-3, the V gene TRBV27; D assignment may be TRBD1 or TRBD2 (6 bases each). The chain's CDR3 is CASGGPGDTQYF. The CDR3 DNA reads as TGTGCCAGCGGGGGGCCAGGGGATACGCAGTATTTT.